This TCR beta chain originates from a study of breast tumors, draining lymph nodes, adjacent tissues. The germline CDR1 and CDR2 sequences are MGHRA and YSYEKL. V was pared by 1 base and J by 3 bases, with 19 bases between. This CDR3 has 18 amino acids. The lymph nodes were axillary draining lymph nodes from breast cancer patients. One entry per CDR3 protein results from TCRdb running MiXCR on the multiplex PCR reads. The top ten hold roughly 2.4% of the sample, which has some 130,000 distinct CDR3 sequences, around 20% seen once. The study's findings and limits: Compared with basal-like, luminal-like tumors shared significantly more repertoire with nontumor tissue.

This clonotype was picked up many times. Its antigen is still unknown. Sequencing input: axillary lymph node tissue. This chain uses TRBV4-1 with TRBJ1-3, with D possibly TRBD1 on 5 matching bases. The clonotype comes from a female donor with breast cancer. Some clones in this sample may be carry-over from other donors' samples. CDR3: CASSQAPGPLGVGNTIYF. The DNA for the CDR3 is TGCGCCAGCAGCCAAGCTCCGGGACCCCTAGGGGTTGGAAACACCATATATTTT.